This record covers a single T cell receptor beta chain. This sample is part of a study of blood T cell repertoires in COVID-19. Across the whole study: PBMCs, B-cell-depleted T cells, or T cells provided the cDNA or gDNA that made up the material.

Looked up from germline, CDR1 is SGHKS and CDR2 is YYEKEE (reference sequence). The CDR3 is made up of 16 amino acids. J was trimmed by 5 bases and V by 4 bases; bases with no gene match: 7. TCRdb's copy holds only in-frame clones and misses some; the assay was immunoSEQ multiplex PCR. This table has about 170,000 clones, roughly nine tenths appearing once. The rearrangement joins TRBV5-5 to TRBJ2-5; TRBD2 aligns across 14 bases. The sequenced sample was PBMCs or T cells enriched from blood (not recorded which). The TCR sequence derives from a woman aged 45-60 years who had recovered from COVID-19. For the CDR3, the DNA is TGTGCCAGCAGCAAGGGACTAGCGGGAGAGGGGGAGACCCAGTACTTC. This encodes CASSKGLAGEGETQYF.